This TCR beta chain was sequenced for a study of CD8+ T cells in alopecia areata. At the level of the study: Tofacitinib dosing lasted 6 to 18 months, which was then followed by 6 months off drug.

The treatment: oral pan-JAK inhibitor, 5-10 mg twice daily. Extracted RNA was reverse transcribed, and the resulting cDNA served as sequencing template. Sequencing was performed with immunoSEQ multiplex PCR; in TCRdb, only in-frame clones are kept and a portion is missing. This table has 250,000 to 300,000 clones, 55% to 75% appearing once. Germline V gene data show CDR1 as GTSNPN and CDR2 as SVGIG (reference sequence). The CDR3 consists of 18 residues. Trimming left V 0 bases short and J 3 bases short, with 23 bases between. V usage is TRBV30 and J usage is TRBJ1-1, with unresolved D. Material: CD4+ T cells sorted from blood, obtained at week 24, from a patient treated with tofacitinib. The TCR originated in a human donor with alopecia areata. The CDR3 sequence is CAWSVPLGSRKGDTEAFF. CDR3 nucleotide sequence: TGTGCCTGGAGTGTACCACTGGGTAGCAGGAAGGGTGACACTGAAGCTTTCTTT.